The rows below give T cell receptor beta chains drawn from one sample of a study of shared clonotypes between healthy human individuals. Data came from immunoSEQ multiplex PCR; TCRdb stores just in-frame clones and leaves some out. The sample lists approximately 1.9 million clones, around 93% occurring once. The sample taken for sequencing was naive CD8+ T cells from PBMCs. Every receptor here comes from a man younger than 35 in good health. Some clones in this sample may be carry-over from other donors' samples. Both conserved end residues are part of each CDR3. D genes are given only for firm matches. Size is omitted from some rows. Given values are once, few, many or a class for expanded clones.

d_gene | abundance | j_gene | v_gene | CDR3nt | CDR3aa
TRBD1 | NA | TRBJ2-5 | TRBV7-9 | TGTGCCAGCAGCTACCCGGGACAGAAATTTCAAGAGACCCAGTACTTC | CASSYPGQKFQETQYF
TRBD1 | NA | TRBJ2-1 | TRBV6-1 | TGTGCCAGCAGGGAAATACAGGGGGCTAATGAGCAGTTCTTC | CASREIQGANEQFF
NA | NA | TRBJ2-6 | TRBV5-5 | TGTGCCAGCTCCGGGGGGCTCAAGGAGTCTGGGGCCAACGTCCTGACTTTC | CASSGGLKESGANVLTF
NA | NA | TRBJ2-7 | TRBV9 | TGTGCCAGCAGCGCATTTACCCCTTGGGGCGAGCAGTACTTC | CASSAFTPWGEQYF
TRBD2 | NA | TRBJ2-2 | TRBV9 | TGTGCCAGCAGCGCCATTAGCGGGACCGGCACCGGGGAGCTGTTTTTT | CASSAISGTGTGELFF
TRBD1 | NA | TRBJ1-5 | TRBV5-5 | TGTGCCAGCAGCTTGGGGGACAGCCATCAGCCCCAGCATTTT | CASSLGDSHQPQHF
NA | NA | TRBJ2-5 | TRBV13 | TGTGCCAGCAGCTTAACAGACAATAGTAGGGGGACCCAGTACTTC | CASSLTDNSRGTQYF
TRBD2 | NA | TRBJ2-7 | TRBV9 | TGTGCCAGCAGCGTAGGGGTAGCGGGAGTCTACGAGCAGTACTTC | CASSVGVAGVYEQYF
TRBD1 | NA | TRBJ1-4 | TRBV9 | TGTGCCAGCAGCGAGACAGGGGGCGTTAATGAAAAACTGTTTTTT | CASSETGGVNEKLFF
TRBD1 | NA | TRBJ1-1 | TRBV9 | TGTGCCAGCAGCGTAGATCAGGGGGTGAACACTGAAGCTTTCTTT | CASSVDQGVNTEAFF
NA | NA | TRBJ1-2 | TRBV14 | TGTGCCAGCAGCCACCGAGGGCGGGATTCTTATGGCTACACCTTC | CASSHRGRDSYGYTF
NA | NA | TRBJ2-7 | TRBV21-1 | TGTGCCAGCACCCCCACGGACAGGGGATACGAGCAGTACTTC | CASTPTDRGYEQYF
NA | NA | TRBJ2-7 | TRBV11-2 | TGTGCCAGCAGCTTAGGGGCAGGCAGGGCCTACGAGCAGTACTTC | CASSLGAGRAYEQYF
NA | NA | TRBJ1-2 | TRBV11-2 | TGTGCCAGCAGCTTAGGTCGGTACTCGTCGGATGGCTACACCTTC | CASSLGRYSSDGYTF
NA | NA | TRBJ2-7 | TRBV27 | TGTGCCAGCAGTTTCGCGGCTAGCTCCTACGAGCAGTACTTC | CASSFAASSYEQYF
NA | NA | TRBJ2-7 | TRBV7-9 | TGTGCCAGCAGCTTACAGCGGGCCCCCTCCTACGAGCAGTACTTC | CASSLQRAPSYEQYF
TRBD1 | NA | TRBJ1-2 | TRBV18 | TGTGCCAGCTTATCTGAGACAGGGAGTGGTGCGATGTATGGCTACACCTTC | CASLSETGSGAMYGYTF
NA | NA | TRBJ1-2 | TRBV28 | TGTGCCAGCAGGACGGGTGGCGGCTACACCTTC | CASRTGGGYTF
NA | NA | TRBJ2-7 | TRBV7-6 | TGTGCCAGCAGCTCGGCCCCCTACGAGCAGTACTTC | CASSSAPYEQYF
TRBD2 | NA | TRBJ2-1 | TRBV7-9 | TGTGCCAGCAGCTTAGCTGCGGGAGGGCCTCATGAGCAGTTCTTC | CASSLAAGGPHEQFF
NA | NA | TRBJ2-7 | TRBV27 | TGTGCCAGCAGTTTCTCTGTCGGGGAGCTCCCCTACGAGCAGTACTTC | CASSFSVGELPYEQYF
TRBD1 | NA | TRBJ1-4 | TRBV7-8 | TGTGCCAGCAGCCCGTATCAGGGGGATCGAGAAAAACTGTTTTTT | CASSPYQGDREKLFF
TRBD1 | NA | TRBJ2-7 | TRBV6-5 | TGTGCCAGCTGGACAGGGGGGAGCGGCGAGCAGTACTTC | CASWTGGSGEQYF
NA | NA | TRBJ2-7 | TRBV2 | TGTGCCAGCAGTGAGGGGTTTAGGTACGAGCAGTACTTC | CASSEGFRYEQYF
NA | NA | TRBJ2-7 | TRBV27 | TGTGCCAGCAGTGTTCGAATTGGGGGAACCTACGAGCAGTACTTC | CASSVRIGGTYEQYF
TRBD2 | NA | TRBJ2-1 | TRBV27 | TGTGCCAGCAGTCCCCGGACTAGTCGGGGCAATGAGCAGTTCTTC | CASSPRTSRGNEQFF
NA | NA | TRBJ2-1 | TRBV7-2 | TGTGCCAGCAGCCCCCCCAGGCACAATGAGCAGTTCTTC | CASSPPRHNEQFF
NA | NA | TRBJ2-2 | TRBV5-6 | TGTGCCAGCAGCTTCGGGACCACCAACACCGGGGAGCTGTTTTTT | CASSFGTTNTGELFF
NA | NA | TRBJ2-7 | TRBV27 | TGTGCCAGCAGTTTATCGCAAATCCCTTACTTTGACGAGCAGTACTTC | CASSLSQIPYFDEQYF
NA | NA | TRBJ1-1 | TRBV19 | TGTGCCAGTACCCTAGGAGGGGTGAACACTGAAGCTTTCTTT | CASTLGGVNTEAFF
NA | NA | TRBJ1-5 | TRBV9 | TGTGCCAGCAGTAAAGGGGCAGGACCGAGCAATCAGCCCCAGCATTTT | CASSKGAGPSNQPQHF
TRBD2 | NA | TRBJ2-3 | TRBV12-5 | TGTGCTAGTGGTTTGGTGGGACTAGCGGGTGACACAGATACGCAGTATTTT | CASGLVGLAGDTDTQYF
NA | once | TRBJ1-1 | TRBV27 | TGTGCCAGCAGTTTAGGGGGGGCGAACACTGAAGCTTTCTTT | CASSLGGANTEAFF
NA | NA | TRBJ2-2 | TRBV9 | TGTGCCAGTGAACTAGCGAACACCGGGGAGCTGTTTTTT | CASELANTGELFF
NA | NA | TRBJ2-5 | TRBV7-9 | TGTGCCAGCAGCCCGCGGGAGACCCAGTACTTC | CASSPRETQYF
NA | NA | TRBJ2-7 | TRBV4-1 | TGCGCCAGCAGCCACGTAATGGCAGGGAGGTCAGCCTACGAGCAGTACTTC | CASSHVMAGRSAYEQYF
TRBD1 | once | TRBJ2-7 | TRBV7-6 | TGTGCCAGCAGCTTAGAACGACAGGGGGTGGAGCAGTACTTC | CASSLERQGVEQYF
TRBD2 | NA | TRBJ2-1 | TRBV7-9 | TGTGCCAGCAGTCCTACTAGCGGGAGGGAACGTGAGCAGTTCTTC | CASSPTSGREREQFF
TRBD2 | NA | TRBJ2-5 | TRBV18 | TGTGCCAGCTCACCACCGGTACTAGCGGGAGGTGGAGTGACCCAGTACTTC | CASSPPVLAGGGVTQYF
NA | once | TRBJ2-1 | TRBV27 | TGTGCCAGCAGTTTACAGGGGCCCCACAATGAGCAGTTCTTC | CASSLQGPHNEQFF
NA | NA | TRBJ2-1 | TRBV7-9 | TGTGCCAGCAGCCTTATAGGGGGGTTGGGCAATGAGCAGTTCTTC | CASSLIGGLGNEQFF
NA | NA | TRBJ2-6 | TRBV7-6 | TGTGCCAGCAGCCCCCTTCTGTCGAGGGTAGGGGCCAACGTCCTGACTTTC | CASSPLLSRVGANVLTF
NA | NA | TRBJ2-7 | TRBV27 | TGTGCCAGCAGTGTTTCGGGACACCCCTACGAGCAGTACTTC | CASSVSGHPYEQYF
TRBD2 | NA | TRBJ2-7 | TRBV5-4 | TGTGCCAGCAGCCTCCGGGGGGAAGGGTTCTACGAGCAGTACTTC | CASSLRGEGFYEQYF